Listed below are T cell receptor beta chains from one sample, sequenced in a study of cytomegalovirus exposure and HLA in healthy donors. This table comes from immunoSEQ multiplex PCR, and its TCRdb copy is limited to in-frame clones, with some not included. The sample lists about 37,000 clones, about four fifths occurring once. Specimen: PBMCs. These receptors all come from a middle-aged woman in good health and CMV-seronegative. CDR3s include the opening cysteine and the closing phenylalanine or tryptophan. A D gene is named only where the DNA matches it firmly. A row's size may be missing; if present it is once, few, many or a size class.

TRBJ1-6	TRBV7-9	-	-	TGTGCCAGCAGCTCCCCCGTCGGAGGAGGGGTTAATTCACCCCTCCACTTT	CASSSPVGGGVNSPLHF
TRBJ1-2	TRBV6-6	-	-	TGTGCCAGCAGCTCTAATCGGGAGGGCTACACCTTC	CASSSNREGYTF
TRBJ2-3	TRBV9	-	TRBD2	TGTGCCAGCAGCGTTGCGGGGGTTGAAGATACGCAGTATTTT	CASSVAGVEDTQYF
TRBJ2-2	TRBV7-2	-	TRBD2	TGTGCCAGCAGCTTACTCGGGGGGGCCGGCACCGGGGAGCTGTTTTTT	CASSLLGGAGTGELFF
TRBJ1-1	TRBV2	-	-	TGTGCCAGCAGAGAACAAGGACAGATCACTGAAGCTTTCTTT	CASREQGQITEAFF
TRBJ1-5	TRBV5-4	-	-	TGTGCCAGCAGCTTAGGGAAGAAGGGAGGTATTCAGCCCCAGCATTTT	CASSLGKKGGIQPQHF
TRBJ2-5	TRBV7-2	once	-	TGTGCCAGCAGCTTAGGCGGGGACAGTAAGACCCAGTACTTC	CASSLGGDSKTQYF
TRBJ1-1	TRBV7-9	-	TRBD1	TGTGCCAGCAGCTCGGGACAGGAGAACACTGAAGCTTTCTTT	CASSSGQENTEAFF
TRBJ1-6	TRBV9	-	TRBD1	TGTGCCAGCAGCGTAGTAGACAGGGGCAATTCACCCCTCCACTTT	CASSVVDRGNSPLHF
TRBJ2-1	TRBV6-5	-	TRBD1	TGTGCCAGCAGTTTACAGGGGGCGAGGACTGAGCAGTTCTTC	CASSLQGARTEQFF
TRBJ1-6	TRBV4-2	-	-	TGTGCCAGCAGCCAAGGGGCGCAGGTGGGTTCACCCCTCCACTTT	CASSQGAQVGSPLHF
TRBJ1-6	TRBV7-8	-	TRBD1	TGTGCCAGCAGCTTAGGGATCCGGGACAGGGTAAATTCACCCCTCCACTTT	CASSLGIRDRVNSPLHF
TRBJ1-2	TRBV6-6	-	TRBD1	TGTGCCAGCAGGGGACAGATGGCTAACTATGGCTACACCTTC	CASRGQMANYGYTF
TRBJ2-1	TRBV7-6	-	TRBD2	TGTGCCAGCAGCTTAGCGGGGGGGGAGCAGTTCTTC	CASSLAGGEQFF
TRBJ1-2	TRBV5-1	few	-	TGCGCCAGCAGCCCCACAGGCGACTATGGCTACACCTTC	CASSPTGDYGYTF
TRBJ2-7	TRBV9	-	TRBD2	TGTGCCAGCAGCACCGGACTAGCGGGGGCAACCTACGAGCAGTACTTC	CASSTGLAGATYEQYF
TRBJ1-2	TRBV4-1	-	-	TGCGCCAGCAGCCAAGGTCCAGGGATCGGGGGCTACACCTTC	CASSQGPGIGGYTF
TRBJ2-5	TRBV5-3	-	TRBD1	TGTGCCAGAAGCCAAGGACAGGGGAGGGAGACCCAGTACTTC	CARSQGQGRETQYF
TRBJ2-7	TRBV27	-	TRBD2	TGTGCCAGCAGTTCGGGGGGGCCTTACTACGAGCAGTACTTC	CASSSGGPYYEQYF
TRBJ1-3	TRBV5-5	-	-	TGTGCCAGCAGCTTGCAGGTCCCCAACTCTGGAAACACCATATATTTT	CASSLQVPNSGNTIYF
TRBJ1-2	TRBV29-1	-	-	TGCAGCGTTGGGGGGGGACATAACTATGGCTACACCTTC	CSVGGGHNYGYTF
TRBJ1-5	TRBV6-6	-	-	TGTGCCAGCAGACCGGGACATAATCAGCCCCAGCATTTT	CASRPGHNQPQHF